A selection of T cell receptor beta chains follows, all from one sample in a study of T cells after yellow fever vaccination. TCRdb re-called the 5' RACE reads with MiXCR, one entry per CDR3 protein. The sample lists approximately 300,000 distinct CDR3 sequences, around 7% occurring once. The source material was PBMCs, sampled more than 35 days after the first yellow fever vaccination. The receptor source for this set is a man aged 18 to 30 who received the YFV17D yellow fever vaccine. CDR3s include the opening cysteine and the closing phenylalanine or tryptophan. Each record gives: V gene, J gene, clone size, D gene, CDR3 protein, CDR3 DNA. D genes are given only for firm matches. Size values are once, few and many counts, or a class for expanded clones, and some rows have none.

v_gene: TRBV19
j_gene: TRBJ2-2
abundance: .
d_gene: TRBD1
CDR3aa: CASSIRTGVAGELFF
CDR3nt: TGTGCCAGTAGTATAAGGACAGGGGTGGCCGGGGAGCTGTTTTTT

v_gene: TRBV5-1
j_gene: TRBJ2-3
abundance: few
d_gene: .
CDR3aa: CASSLLPGSASTDTQYF
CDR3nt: TGCGCCAGCAGCTTGCTCCCAGGGAGCGCTAGCACAGATACGCAGTATTTT

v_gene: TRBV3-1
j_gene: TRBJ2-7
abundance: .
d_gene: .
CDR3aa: CASSHGQGGSYEQYF
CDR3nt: TGTGCCAGCAGCCATGGGCAGGGAGGCTCCTACGAGCAGTACTTC

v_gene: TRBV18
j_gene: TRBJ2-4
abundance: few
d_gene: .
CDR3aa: CASSPLPADIQYF
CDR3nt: TGTGCCAGCTCACCACTTCCCGCGGACATTCAGTACTTC

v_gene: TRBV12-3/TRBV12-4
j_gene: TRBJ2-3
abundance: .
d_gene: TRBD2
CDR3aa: CASSFLMWASGGRADTQYF
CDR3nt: TGTGCCAGCAGTTTTCTCATGTGGGCTAGCGGGGGGAGGGCAGATACGCAGTATTTT

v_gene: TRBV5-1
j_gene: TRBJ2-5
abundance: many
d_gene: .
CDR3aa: CASSPGPTWETQYF
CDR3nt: TGCGCCAGCAGCCCCGGACCTACATGGGAGACCCAGTACTTC

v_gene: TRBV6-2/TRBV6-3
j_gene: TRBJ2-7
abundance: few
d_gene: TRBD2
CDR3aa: CASSPLTSDYEQYF
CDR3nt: TGTGCCAGCAGTCCACTGACTAGCGATTACGAGCAGTACTTC

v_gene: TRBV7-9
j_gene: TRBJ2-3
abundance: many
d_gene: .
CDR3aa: CASSSTVVKVADTQYF
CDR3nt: TGTGCCAGCAGCTCTACAGTAGTTAAAGTGGCAGATACGCAGTATTTT

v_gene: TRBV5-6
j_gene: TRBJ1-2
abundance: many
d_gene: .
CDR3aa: CASSLGASGYYGYTF
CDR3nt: TGTGCCAGCAGCTTGGGGGCATCAGGATACTATGGCTACACCTTC

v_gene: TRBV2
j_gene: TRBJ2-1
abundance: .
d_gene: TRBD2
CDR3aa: CAICLSGTSGDWSSEQFF
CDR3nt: TGTGCCATCTGTCTATCCGGGACTAGCGGGGACTGGAGTAGTGAGCAGTTCTTC

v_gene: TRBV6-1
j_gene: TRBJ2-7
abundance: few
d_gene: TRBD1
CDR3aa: CASSQGASYEQYF
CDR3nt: TGTGCCAGCAGTCAGGGGGCCTCCTACGAGCAGTACTTC

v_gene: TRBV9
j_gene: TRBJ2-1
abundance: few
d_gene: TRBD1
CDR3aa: CASSSRTGGGEQFF
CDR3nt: TGTGCCAGCAGCTCGCGGACAGGGGGCGGTGAGCAGTTCTTC

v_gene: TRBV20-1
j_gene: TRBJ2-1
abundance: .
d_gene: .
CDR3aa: CSARDQGKTYNEQFF
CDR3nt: TGCAGTGCTAGAGATCAGGGTAAAACCTACAATGAGCAGTTCTTC

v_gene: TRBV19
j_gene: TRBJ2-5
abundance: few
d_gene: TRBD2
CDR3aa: CASRAGLAGRETQYF
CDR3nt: TGTGCCAGTAGAGCGGGACTAGCGGGGCGGGAGACCCAGTACTTC

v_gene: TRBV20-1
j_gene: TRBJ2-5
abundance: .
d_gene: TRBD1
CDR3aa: CSARDPWTGGTETQYF
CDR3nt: TGCAGTGCTAGAGATCCCTGGACAGGGGGCACGGAGACCCAGTACTTC

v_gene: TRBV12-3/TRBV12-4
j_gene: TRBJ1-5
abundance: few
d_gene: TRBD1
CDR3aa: CASTLGDRVNQPQHF
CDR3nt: TGTGCCAGCACCTTAGGGGACAGGGTGAATCAGCCCCAGCATTTT

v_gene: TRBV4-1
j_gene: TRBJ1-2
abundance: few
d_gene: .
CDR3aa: CASSQEGGNRGYTF
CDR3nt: TGCGCCAGCAGCCAAGAAGGAGGGAACCGAGGCTACACCTTC

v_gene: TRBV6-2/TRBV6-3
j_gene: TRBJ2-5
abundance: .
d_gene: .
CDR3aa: CASGTRGSRSQYF
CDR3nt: TGTGCCAGCGGCACACGCGGATCTAGGTCCCAGTACTTC

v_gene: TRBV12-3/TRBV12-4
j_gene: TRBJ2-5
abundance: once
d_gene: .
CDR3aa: CASSLQKETQYF
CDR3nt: TGTGCCAGCAGTTTACAAAAAGAGACCCAGTACTTC

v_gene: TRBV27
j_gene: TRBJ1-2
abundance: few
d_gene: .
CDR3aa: CASSLAGIEGGYTF
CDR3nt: TGTGCCAGCAGTTTAGCCGGGATCGAGGGGGGCTACACCTTC

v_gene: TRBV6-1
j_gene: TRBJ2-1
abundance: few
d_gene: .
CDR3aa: CASSDGRGQLNEQFF
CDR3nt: TGTGCCAGCAGTGATGGGAGGGGACAGTTAAATGAGCAGTTCTTC

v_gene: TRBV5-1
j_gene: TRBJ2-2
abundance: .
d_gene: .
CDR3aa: CASTIGFRHVNTGELFF
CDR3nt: TGCGCCAGCACCATTGGCTTCAGGCATGTGAACACCGGGGAGCTGTTTTTT

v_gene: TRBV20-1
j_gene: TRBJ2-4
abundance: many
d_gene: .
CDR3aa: CSARAGTAKNIQYF
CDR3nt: TGCAGTGCTAGAGCCGGGACAGCCAAAAACATTCAGTACTTC

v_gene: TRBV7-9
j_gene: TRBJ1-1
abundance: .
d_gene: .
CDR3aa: CASSLAHPGPNTEAFF
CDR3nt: TGTGCCAGCAGCTTAGCGCACCCAGGCCCGAACACTGAAGCTTTCTTT

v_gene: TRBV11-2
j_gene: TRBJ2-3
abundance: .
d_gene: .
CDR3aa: CASSLETGSSTDTQYF
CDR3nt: TGTGCCAGCAGCTTAGAAACAGGCTCTAGCACAGATACGCAGTATTTT

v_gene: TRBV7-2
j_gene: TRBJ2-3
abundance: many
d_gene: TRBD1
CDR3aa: CASSLGQGADTQYF
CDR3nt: TGTGCCAGCAGCTTAGGACAGGGGGCAGATACGCAGTATTTT

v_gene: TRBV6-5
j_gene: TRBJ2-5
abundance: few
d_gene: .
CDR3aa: CASSYATGPETQYF
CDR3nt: TGTGCCAGCAGTTACGCCACAGGGCCCGAGACCCAGTACTTC

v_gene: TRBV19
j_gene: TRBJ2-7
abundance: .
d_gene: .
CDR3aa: CASSIPDKAYEQYF
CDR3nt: TGTGCCAGTAGTATACCCGACAAAGCCTACGAGCAGTACTTC

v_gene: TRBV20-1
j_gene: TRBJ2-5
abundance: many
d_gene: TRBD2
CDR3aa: CSAPAQRGIQYF
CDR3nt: TGCAGTGCCCCGGCCCAGCGGGGGATCCAGTACTTC

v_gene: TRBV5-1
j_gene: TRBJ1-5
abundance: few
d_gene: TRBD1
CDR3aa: CASSEGGQGNQPQHF
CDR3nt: TGCGCCAGCAGTGAAGGGGGACAGGGTAATCAGCCCCAGCATTTT

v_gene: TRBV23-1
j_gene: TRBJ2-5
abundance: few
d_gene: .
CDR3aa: CASVEETQYF
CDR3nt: TGCGCCAGCGTCGAGGAGACCCAGTACTTC

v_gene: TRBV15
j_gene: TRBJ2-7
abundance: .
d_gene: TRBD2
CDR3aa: CATSFATGTSPHEQYF
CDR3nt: TGTGCCACCTCTTTCGCAACCGGGACTAGCCCCCACGAGCAGTACTTC

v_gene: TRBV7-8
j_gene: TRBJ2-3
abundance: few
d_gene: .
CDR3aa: CASSLGWGLSTDTQYF
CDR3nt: TGTGCCAGCAGCTTAGGTTGGGGATTGAGCACAGATACGCAGTATTTT

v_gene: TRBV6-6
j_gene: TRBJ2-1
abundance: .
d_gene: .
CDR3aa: CASSYWGREQFF
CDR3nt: TGTGCCAGCAGTTACTGGGGCCGTGAGCAGTTCTTC

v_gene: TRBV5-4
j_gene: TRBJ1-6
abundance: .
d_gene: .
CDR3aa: CASSLALDSPLHF
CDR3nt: TGTGCCAGCAGCTTGGCCCTGGATTCACCCCTCCACTTT

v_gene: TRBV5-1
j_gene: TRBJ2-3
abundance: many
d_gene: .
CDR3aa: CASSLGLHTDTQYF
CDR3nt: TGCGCCAGCAGCTTAGGTTTACACACAGATACGCAGTATTTT

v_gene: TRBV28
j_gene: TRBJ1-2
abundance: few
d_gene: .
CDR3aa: CASLQGNGYTF
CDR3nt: TGTGCCAGCTTACAAGGGAACGGCTACACCTTC

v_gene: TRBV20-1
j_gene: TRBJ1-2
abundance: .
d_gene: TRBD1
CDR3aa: CSATGQGQNYGYTF
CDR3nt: TGCAGTGCCACGGGACAGGGCCAAAACTATGGCTACACCTTC

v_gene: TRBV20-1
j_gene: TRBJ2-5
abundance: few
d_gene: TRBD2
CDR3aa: CSAGPRTSGSYPQYF
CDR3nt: TGCAGTGCTGGTCCCCGGACTAGCGGGTCCTACCCCCAGTACTTC

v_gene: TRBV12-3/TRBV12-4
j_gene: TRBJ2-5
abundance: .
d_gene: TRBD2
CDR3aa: CASSPERGDDQETQYF
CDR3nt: TGTGCCAGCAGCCCGGAGCGGGGCGACGACCAAGAGACCCAGTACTTC

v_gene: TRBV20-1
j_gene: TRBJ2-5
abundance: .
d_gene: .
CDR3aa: CSASSGRETQYF
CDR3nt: TGCAGTGCTAGTTCCGGGAGAGAGACCCAGTACTTC

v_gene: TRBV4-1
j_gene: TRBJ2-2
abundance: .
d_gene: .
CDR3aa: CASSHPRGRVAPGELFF
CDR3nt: TGCGCCAGCAGCCATCCCAGGGGCAGGGTGGCCCCCGGGGAGCTGTTTTTT

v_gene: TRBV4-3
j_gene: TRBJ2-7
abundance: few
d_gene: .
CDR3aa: CASSRRQRDEQYF
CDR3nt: TGCGCCAGCAGCCGCCGACAGAGGGACGAGCAGTACTTC

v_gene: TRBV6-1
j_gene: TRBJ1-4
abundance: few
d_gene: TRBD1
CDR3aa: CASSLGTDTKKLFF
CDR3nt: TGTGCCAGCAGCCTGGGGACAGACACTAAAAAACTGTTTTTT

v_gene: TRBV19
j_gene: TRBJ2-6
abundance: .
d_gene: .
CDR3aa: CASTVSGANVLTF
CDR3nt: TGTGCCAGTACTGTCTCTGGGGCCAACGTCCTGACTTTC

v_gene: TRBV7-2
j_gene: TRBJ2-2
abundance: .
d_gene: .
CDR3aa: CACSYITGELFF
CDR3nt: TGTGCCTGCAGCTATATCACCGGGGAGCTGTTTTTT

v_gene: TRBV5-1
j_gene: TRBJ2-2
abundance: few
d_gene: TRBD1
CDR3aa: CASSFPTGENTGELFF
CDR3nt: TGCGCCAGCAGCTTTCCGACAGGGGAGAACACCGGGGAGCTGTTTTTT

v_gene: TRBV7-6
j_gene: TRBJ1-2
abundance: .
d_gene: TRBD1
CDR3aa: CASSLGQGFSYTF
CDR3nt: TGTGCCAGCAGCTTAGGACAGGGTTTTAGCTACACCTTC

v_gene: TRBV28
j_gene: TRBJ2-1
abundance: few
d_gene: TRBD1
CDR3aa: CASSSRDRGYNEQFF
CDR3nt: TGTGCCAGCAGTTCCCGGGACAGGGGATACAATGAGCAGTTCTTC

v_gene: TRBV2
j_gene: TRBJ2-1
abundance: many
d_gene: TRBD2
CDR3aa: CASSPTGLAGTNEQFF
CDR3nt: TGTGCCAGCAGCCCCACGGGACTAGCGGGGACCAATGAGCAGTTCTTC

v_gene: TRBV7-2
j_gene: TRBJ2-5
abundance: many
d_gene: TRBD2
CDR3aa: CASSAPGSGGVGTQYF
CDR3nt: TGTGCCAGCAGCGCCCCGGGTAGCGGGGGGGTCGGGACCCAGTACTTC

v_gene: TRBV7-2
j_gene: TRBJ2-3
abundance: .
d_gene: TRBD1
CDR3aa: CASSRMGQTADTQYF
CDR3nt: TGTGCCAGCAGCCGTATGGGACAGACCGCAGATACGCAGTATTTT

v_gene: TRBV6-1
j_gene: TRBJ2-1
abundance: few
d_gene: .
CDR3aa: CASSEAYNEQFF
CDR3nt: TGTGCCAGCAGTGAAGCTTATAATGAGCAGTTCTTC

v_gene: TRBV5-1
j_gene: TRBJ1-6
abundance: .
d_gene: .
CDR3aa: CASSRVGQILSGYNSPLHF
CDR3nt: TGCGCCAGCAGCCGCGTTGGTCAGATCTTAAGCGGCTATAATTCACCCCTCCACTTT

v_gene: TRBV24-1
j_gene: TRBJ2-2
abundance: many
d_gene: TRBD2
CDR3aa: CATSDPGTSGLAGELFF
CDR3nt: TGTGCCACCAGTGATCCCGGGACTAGCGGCCTCGCCGGGGAGCTGTTTTTT